The clone carrying this T cell receptor beta chain was detected only once. Its cognate antigen is unknown. These data are taken from a study of blood T cells in healthy people across ages. The second PCR ran 7 to 11 cycles with a sample-barcoded 5' primer and J-beta primers. Each sample provided no less than 2.5 million CDR3-containing paired-end reads. TCRdb redid the calling of the 5' RACE reads with MiXCR, one entry per CDR3 protein. The sample has 800,000 to 1,000,000 distinct CDR3 sequences; roughly 50% are singletons. Trimming left V 8 bases short and J 4 bases short, with 14 bases between. The CDR3 covers 12 residues. CDR1 is GTSNPN and CDR2 is SVGIG in the germline V gene (reference sequence). Study outcomes and limitations: One million T cells yielded diversity estimates that were considered underestimates.

The specimen sequenced was blood. The V gene is TRBV30, the J gene TRBJ1-2, with no clear D. This TCR derives from a man aged 30 to 45 in good health. In DNA, the CDR3 is TGTGCCAGCGTAACAGCCACCTATGGCTACACCTTC. Amino acids: CASVTATYGYTF.